This TCR beta chain was recovered during a study of T cells after yellow fever vaccination. Turning to the study itself: Fractions of limited cellularity were prepared by means of SMART-Seq v4 Ultra Low Input. General study points: Clonotypes shared by both compartments, CD4 and CD8, made up a small share. Most primary-vaccination clones reappeared after the booster (approximately 95% CD4, 85% to 90% CD8). It was a weaker secondary response, yet one that peaked faster, at day 5 versus 15.

TCRdb re-called the 5' RACE reads through MiXCR, storing one row per CDR3 protein. The top ten hold roughly a sixth of the sample, which has 350,000 to 550,000 distinct CDR3 sequences, about 17% seen once. Of note for this clonotype: Its specificity is not known.

Trimming removed 6 bases from V and 8 bases from J, with 17 bases in between. The CDR3 totals 14 residues. The genes are TRBV12-3 or TRBV12-4 and TRBJ2-1; D uncertain. The sequenced sample was PBMCs, obtained before the yellow fever booster vaccination. This TCR came from a man younger than 35 who received the YFV17D yellow fever vaccine. CDR3: CASRPRATGDEQFF. The DNA of the CDR3 is TGTGCCAGCAGGCCCCGTGCTACTGGGGATGAGCAGTTCTTC.